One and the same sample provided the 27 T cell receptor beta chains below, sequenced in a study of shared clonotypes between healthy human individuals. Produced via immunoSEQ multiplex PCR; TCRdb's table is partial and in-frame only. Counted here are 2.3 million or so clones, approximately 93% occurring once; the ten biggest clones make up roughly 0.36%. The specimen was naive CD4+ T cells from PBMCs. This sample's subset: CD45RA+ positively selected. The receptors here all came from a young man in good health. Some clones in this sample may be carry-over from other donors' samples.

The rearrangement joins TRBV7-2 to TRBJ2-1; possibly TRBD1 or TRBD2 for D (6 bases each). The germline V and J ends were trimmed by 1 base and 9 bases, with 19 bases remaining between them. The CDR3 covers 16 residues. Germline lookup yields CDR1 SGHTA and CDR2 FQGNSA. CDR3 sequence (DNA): TGTGCCAGCAGCTTAGGAAGCCACGGGGGCGCGATTGAGCAGTTCTTC. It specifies CASSLGSHGGAIEQFF.

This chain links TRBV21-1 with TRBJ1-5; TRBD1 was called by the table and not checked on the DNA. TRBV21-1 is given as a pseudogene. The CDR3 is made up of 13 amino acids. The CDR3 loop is CASRQGCNQPQHF. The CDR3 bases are TGTGCCAGCAGACAGGGGTGTAATCAGCCCCAGCATTTT.

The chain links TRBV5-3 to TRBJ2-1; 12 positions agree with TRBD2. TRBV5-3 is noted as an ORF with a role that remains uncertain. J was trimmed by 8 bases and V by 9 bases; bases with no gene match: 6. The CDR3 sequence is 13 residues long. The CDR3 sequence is CATETSGSDEQFF. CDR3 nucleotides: TGTGCCACCGAGACTAGCGGGAGTGATGAGCAGTTCTTC.

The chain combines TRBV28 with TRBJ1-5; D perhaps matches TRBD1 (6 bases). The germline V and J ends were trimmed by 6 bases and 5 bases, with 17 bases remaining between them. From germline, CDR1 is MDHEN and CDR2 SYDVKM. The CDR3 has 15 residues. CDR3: CASRWGAGSDQPQHF. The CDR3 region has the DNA TGTGCCAGCAGATGGGGGGCTGGGAGCGATCAGCCCCAGCATTTT.

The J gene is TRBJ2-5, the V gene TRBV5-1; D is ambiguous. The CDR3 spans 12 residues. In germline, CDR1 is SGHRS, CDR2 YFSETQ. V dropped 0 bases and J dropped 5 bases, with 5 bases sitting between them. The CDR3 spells CASSLDVETQYF. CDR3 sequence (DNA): TGCGCCAGCAGCTTGGATGTGGAGACCCAGTACTTC.

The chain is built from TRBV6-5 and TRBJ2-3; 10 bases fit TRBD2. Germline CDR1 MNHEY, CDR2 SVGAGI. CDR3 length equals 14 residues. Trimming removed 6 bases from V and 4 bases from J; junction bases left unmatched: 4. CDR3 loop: CASRLAGVADTQYF. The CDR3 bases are TGTGCCAGCAGGCTAGCGGGAGTTGCAGATACGCAGTATTTT.

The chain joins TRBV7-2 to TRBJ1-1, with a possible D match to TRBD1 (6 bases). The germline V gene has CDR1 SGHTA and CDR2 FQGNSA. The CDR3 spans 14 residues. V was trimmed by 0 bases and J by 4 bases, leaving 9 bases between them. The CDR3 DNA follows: TGTGCCAGCAGCTTAGCGCTAGGGGGCACTGAAGCTTTCTTT. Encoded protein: CASSLALGGTEAFF.

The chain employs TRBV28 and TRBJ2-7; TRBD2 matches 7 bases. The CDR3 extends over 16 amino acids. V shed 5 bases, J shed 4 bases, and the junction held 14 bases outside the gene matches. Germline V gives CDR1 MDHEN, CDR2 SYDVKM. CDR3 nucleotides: TGTGCCAGCAGTCCCCCTCTGTGGGGAGGGCCGTACGAGCAGTACTTC. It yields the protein CASSPPLWGGPYEQYF.

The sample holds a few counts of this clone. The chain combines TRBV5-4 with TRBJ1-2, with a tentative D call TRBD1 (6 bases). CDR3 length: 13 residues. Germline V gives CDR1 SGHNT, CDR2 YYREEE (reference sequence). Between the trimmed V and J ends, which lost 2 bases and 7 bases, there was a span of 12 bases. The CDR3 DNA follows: TGTGCCAGCAGCTTTCCGACAGGAGTTGGCTACACCTTC. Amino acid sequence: CASSFPTGVGYTF.

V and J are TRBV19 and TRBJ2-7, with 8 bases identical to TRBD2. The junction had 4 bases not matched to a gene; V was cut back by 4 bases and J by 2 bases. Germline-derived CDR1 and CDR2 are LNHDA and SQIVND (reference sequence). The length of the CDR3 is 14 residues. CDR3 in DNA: TGTGCCAGTAGTAAAGCGGGAGAGGCCTACGAGCAGTACTTC. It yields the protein CASSKAGEAYEQYF.

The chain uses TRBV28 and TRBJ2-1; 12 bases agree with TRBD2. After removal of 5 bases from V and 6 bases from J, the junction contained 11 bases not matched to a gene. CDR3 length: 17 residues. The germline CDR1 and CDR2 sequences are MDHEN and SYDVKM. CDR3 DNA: TGTGCCAGCAGTCTCCGCGGACTAGCGGGGACGACCAATGAGCAGTTCTTC. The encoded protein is CASSLRGLAGTTNEQFF.

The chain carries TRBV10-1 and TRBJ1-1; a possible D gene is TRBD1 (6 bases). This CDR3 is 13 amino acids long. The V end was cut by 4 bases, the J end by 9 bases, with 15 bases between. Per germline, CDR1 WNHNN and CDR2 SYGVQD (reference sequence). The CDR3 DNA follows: TGCGCCAGCAGTGCGACAGGTCTGAAGCAAGCTTTCTTT. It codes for CASSATGLKQAFF.

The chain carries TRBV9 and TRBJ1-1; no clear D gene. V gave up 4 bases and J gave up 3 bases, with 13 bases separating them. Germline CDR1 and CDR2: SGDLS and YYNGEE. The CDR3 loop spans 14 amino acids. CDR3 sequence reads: CASSTRPKDTEAFF. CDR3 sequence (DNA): TGTGCCAGCAGCACCAGACCCAAGGACACTGAAGCTTTCTTT.

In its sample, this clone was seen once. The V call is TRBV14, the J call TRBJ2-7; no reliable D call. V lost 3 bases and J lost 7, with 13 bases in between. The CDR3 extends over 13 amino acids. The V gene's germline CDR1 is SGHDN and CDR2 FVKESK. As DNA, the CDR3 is TGTGCCAGCAGCCACGACACGGATGGGGAGCAGTACTTC. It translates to CASSHDTDGEQYF.

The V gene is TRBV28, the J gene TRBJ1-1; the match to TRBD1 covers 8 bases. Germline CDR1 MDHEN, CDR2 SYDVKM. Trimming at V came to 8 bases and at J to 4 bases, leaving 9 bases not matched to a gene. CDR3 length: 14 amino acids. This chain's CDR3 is CASLSQGEGTEAFF. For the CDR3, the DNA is TGTGCCAGCCTTTCACAGGGGGAGGGCACTGAAGCTTTCTTT.

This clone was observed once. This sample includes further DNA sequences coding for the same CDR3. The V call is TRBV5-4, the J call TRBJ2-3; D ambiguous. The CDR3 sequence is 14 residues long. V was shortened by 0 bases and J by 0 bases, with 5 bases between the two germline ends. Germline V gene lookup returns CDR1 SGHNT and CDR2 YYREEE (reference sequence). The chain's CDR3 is CASSLGQSTDTQYF. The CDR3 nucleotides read TGTGCCAGCAGCTTGGGTCAGAGCACAGATACGCAGTATTTT.

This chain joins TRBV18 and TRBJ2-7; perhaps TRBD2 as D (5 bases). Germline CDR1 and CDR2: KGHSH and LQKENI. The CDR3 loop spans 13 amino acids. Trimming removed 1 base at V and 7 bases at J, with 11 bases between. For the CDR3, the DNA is TGTGCCAGCTCACCACAGGGCCGCGGGGAGCAGTACTTC. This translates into CASSPQGRGEQYF.

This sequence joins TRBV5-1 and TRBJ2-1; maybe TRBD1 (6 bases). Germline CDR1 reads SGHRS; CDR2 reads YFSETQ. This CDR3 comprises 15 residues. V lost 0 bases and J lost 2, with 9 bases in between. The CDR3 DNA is TGCGCCAGCAGCTTGGACAGGGTGACCTACAATGAGCAGTTCTTC. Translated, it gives CASSLDRVTYNEQFF.

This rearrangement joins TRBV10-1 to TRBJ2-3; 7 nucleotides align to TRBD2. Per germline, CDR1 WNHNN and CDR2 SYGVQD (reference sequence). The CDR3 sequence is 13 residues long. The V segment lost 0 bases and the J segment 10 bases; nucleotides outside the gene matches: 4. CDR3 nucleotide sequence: TGCGCCAGCAGTGAGTCCCCAGCGGGATCGCAGTATTTT. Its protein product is CASSESPAGSQYF.

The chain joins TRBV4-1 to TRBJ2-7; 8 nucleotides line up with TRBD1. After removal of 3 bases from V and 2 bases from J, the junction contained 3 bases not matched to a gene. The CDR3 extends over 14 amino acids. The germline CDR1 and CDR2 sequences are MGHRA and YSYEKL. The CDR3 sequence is CASSHPTGAYEQYF. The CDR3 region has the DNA TGCGCCAGCAGCCACCCGACAGGGGCCTACGAGCAGTACTTC.

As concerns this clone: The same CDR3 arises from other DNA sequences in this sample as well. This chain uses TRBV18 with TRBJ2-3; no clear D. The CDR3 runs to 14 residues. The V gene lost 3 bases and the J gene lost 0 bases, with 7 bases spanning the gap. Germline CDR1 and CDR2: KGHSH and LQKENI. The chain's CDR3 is CASSPLDSTDTQYF. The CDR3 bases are TGTGCCAGCTCACCTCTCGACAGCACAGATACGCAGTATTTT.

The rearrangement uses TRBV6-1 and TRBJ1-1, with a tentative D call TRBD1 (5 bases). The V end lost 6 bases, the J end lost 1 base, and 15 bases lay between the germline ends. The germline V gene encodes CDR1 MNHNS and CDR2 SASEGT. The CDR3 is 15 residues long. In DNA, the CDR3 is TGTGCCAGCAGCCTAGTCGGGGCCCCGAACACTGAAGCTTTCTTT. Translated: CASSLVGAPNTEAFF.

CDR3 DNA: TGCAGCGTTCTCTCCGGGTCGGTATACAATGAGCAGTTCTTC. It encodes CSVLSGSVYNEQFF. V is TRBV29-1 and J is TRBJ2-1; no reliable D call. The V gene's germline CDR1 is SQVTM and CDR2 ANQGSEA. The length of the CDR3 is 14 residues. Trimming cost V 5 bases and J 4 bases, with 15 bases left between them.

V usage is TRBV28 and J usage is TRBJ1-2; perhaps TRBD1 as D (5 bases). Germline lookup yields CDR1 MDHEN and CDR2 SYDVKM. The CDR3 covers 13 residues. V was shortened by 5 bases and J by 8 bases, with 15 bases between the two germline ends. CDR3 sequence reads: CASSARGAQGYTF. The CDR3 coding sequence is TGTGCCAGCAGTGCCCGGGGCGCTCAGGGCTACACCTTC.

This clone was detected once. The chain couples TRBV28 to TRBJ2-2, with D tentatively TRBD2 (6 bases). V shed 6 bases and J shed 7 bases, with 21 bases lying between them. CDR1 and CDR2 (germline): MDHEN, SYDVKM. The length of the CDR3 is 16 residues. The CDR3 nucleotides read TGTGCCAGCAGCCCAGTTTCTGGAGGGAGTGACGGGGAGCTGTTTTTT. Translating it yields CASSPVSGGSDGELFF.

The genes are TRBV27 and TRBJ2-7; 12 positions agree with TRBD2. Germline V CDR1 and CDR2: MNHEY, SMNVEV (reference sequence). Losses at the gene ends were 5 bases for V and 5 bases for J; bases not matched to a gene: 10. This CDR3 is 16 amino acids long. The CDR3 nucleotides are TGTGCCAGCAGTAGTTATAGACTAGCGGGAGTGGACGAGCAGTACTTC. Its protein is CASSSYRLAGVDEQYF.

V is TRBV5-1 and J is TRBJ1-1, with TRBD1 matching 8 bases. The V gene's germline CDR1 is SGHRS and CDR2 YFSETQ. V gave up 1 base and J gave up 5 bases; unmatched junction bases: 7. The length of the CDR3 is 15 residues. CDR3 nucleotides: TGCGCCAGCAGCTTGATAGGACAGGGAAGGACTGAAGCTTTCTTT. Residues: CASSLIGQGRTEAFF.